This is a list of T cell receptor beta chains from one sample in a study of regulatory T cells in long-lasting Graves disease. TCRdb re-derived calls from the multiplex PCR reads in MiXCR, one entry per CDR3 protein. The table shows 450,000 to 600,000 distinct CDR3 sequences, with around an eighth occurring only once. The sample also formed part of further work on T cells in Graves' hyperthyroidism and ophthalmopathy.

The specimen comprised peripheral blood mononuclear cells (PBMCs), sampled at new diagnosis, from a patient treated with antithyroid drugs. The source of these receptors is a man in his thirties or forties with Graves disease. Both conserved end residues are part of each CDR3. Each record gives: J gene, D gene, V gene, clone size, CDR3 protein, CDR3 DNA. A D gene is named only where the DNA matches it firmly. For some rows the clone size is stated as once, few or many, or as a class when expanded; others skip it.

TRBJ2-1	-	TRBV20-1	-	CSAPGRPSSYNEQFF	TGCAGTGCCCCGGGACGGCCGAGCTCCTACAATGAGCAGTTCTTC
TRBJ2-2	TRBD2	TRBV20-1	few	CSAGPPGLAGGITGELFF	TGCAGTGCTGGACCTCCGGGACTAGCGGGAGGTATCACCGGGGAGCTGTTTTTT
TRBJ2-7	TRBD2	TRBV15	many	CATSRVTSGRRTLYEQYF	TGTGCCACCAGCAGAGTCACTAGCGGGAGGCGTACCCTTTACGAGCAGTACTTC
TRBJ2-7	-	TRBV6-5	many	CASSYGLSSNEQYF	TGTGCCAGCAGTTACGGCCTTAGCTCTAACGAGCAGTACTTC
TRBJ2-3	-	TRBV7-8	-	CASSLIPGSSTDTQYF	TGTGCCAGCAGCCTTATCCCAGGGAGCAGCACAGATACGCAGTATTTT
TRBJ2-1	TRBD2	TRBV27	many	CASSMGLAGAASSYNEQFF	TGTGCCAGCAGTATGGGACTAGCGGGAGCCGCGAGCTCCTACAATGAGCAGTTCTTC
TRBJ1-6	-	TRBV20-1	many	CSARGAQNLAALHF	TGCAGTGCTAGAGGGGCACAGAATTTAGCGGCCCTCCACTTT
TRBJ1-1	-	TRBV18	-	CASSLDTGDTEAFF	TGTGCCAGCTCCCTAGACACGGGGGACACTGAAGCTTTCTTT
TRBJ1-2	-	TRBV29-1	many	CSVENSAVNYGYTF	TGCAGCGTTGAAAACAGCGCCGTCAACTATGGCTACACCTTC
TRBJ2-3	TRBD1	TRBV5-6	-	CASSHRDSSTDTQYF	TGTGCCAGCAGCCACCGGGACAGTAGCACAGATACGCAGTATTTT
TRBJ2-7	-	TRBV7-3	many	CASSLTGQYEQYF	TGTGCCAGCAGCCTCACCGGCCAATACGAGCAGTACTTC
TRBJ1-5	-	TRBV11-2	many	CASSYGWGNQPQHF	TGTGCCAGCAGCTACGGGTGGGGCAATCAGCCCCAGCATTTT
TRBJ1-4	-	TRBV7-9	many	CASSLGSRGKLFF	TGTGCCAGCAGCTTAGGTTCCAGGGGAAAACTGTTTTTT
TRBJ1-3	-	TRBV7-9	many	CASRWNTNRASGNTIYF	TGTGCCAGCCGTTGGAACACGAACAGGGCCTCTGGAAACACCATATATTTT
TRBJ2-3	TRBD2	TRBV3-1	-	CASSQGPRTSGSTDTQYF	TGTGCCAGCAGCCAAGGTCCGAGGACTAGCGGGAGCACAGATACGCAGTATTTT
TRBJ2-3	-	TRBV29-1	many	CSVEVNTRDTQYF	TGCAGCGTTGAAGTCAACACCCGAGATACGCAGTATTTT
TRBJ2-3	-	TRBV11-2	-	CASSQGTPDTQYF	TGTGCCAGCAGCCAGGGGACCCCCGATACGCAGTATTTT
TRBJ2-1	TRBD2	TRBV7-9	-	CASGKREGNEQFF	TGTGCCAGCGGTAAACGGGAGGGGAATGAGCAGTTCTTC